This T cell receptor (beta chain) was captured in a study of technical replicates of blood from several donors. Only in-frame clones appear in the TCRdb table, and some are missing; sequencing was by immunoSEQ multiplex PCR. The data show 70,000 to 80,000 clones, approximately 96% seen once. CDR1 is SGHVS and CDR2 is FNYEAQ in the germline V gene. The ends were cut back, 5 bases at V and 5 bases at J, with 12 bases in the middle. This CDR3 spans 13 amino acids. The sample consisted of T cells isolated from PBMCs. This clonotype was obtained from a human donor in good health. The V call is TRBV7-6, the J call TRBJ1-1; D gene unclear. CDR3 in amino acids: CASSAYGITEAFF. As DNA, the CDR3 is TGTGCCAGCAGCGCCTACGGGATTACTGAAGCTTTCTTT.